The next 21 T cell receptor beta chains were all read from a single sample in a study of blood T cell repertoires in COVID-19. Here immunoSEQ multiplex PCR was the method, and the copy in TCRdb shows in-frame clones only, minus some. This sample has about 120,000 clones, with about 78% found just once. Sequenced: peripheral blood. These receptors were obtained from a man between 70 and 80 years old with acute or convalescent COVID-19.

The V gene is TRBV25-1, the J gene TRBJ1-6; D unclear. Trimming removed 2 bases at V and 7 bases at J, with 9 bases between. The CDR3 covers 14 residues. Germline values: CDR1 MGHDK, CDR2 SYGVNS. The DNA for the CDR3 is TGTGCCAGCAGTGAAGTGGGCAGAAATTCACCCCTCCACTTT. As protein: CASSEVGRNSPLHF. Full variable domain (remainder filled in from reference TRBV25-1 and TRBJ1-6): EADIYQTPRYLVIGTGKKITLECSQTMGHDKMYWYQQDPGMELHLIHYSYGVNSTEKGDLSSESTVSRIRTEHFPLTLESARPSHTSQYLCASSEVGRNSPLHFGNGTRLTVT.

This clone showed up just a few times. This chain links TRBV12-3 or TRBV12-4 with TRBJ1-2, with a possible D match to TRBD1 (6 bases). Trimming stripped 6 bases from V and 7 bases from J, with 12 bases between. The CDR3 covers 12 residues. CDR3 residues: CASSTGNSGYTF. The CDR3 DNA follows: TGTGCCAGCAGCACAGGGAATTCTGGCTACACCTTC.

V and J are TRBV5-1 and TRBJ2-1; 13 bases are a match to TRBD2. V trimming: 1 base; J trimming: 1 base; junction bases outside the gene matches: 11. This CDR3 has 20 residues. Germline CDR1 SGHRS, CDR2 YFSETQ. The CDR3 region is CASSLYWTSGGALSYNEQFF. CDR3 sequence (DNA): TGCGCCAGCAGCTTGTACTGGACTAGCGGGGGTGCACTTTCCTACAATGAGCAGTTCTTC.

CDR3 residues: CASSLAGTLNSPLHF. Written as DNA, the CDR3 is TGTGCCAGCAGCTTAGCGGGGACACTGAATTCACCCCTCCACTTT. The rearrangement links TRBV7-9 to TRBJ1-6; D perhaps matches TRBD1 (6 bases). CDR3 length: 15 amino acids. Trimming stripped 0 bases from V and 7 bases from J, with 10 bases between. The V gene's germline CDR1 is SEHNR and CDR2 FQNEAQ (reference sequence).

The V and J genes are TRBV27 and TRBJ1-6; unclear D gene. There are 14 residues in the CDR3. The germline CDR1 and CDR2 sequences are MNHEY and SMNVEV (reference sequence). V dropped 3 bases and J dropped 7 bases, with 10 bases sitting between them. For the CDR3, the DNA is TGTGCCAGCAGTTTGCCGACGGAGAATTCACCCCTCCACTTT. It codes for CASSLPTENSPLHF.

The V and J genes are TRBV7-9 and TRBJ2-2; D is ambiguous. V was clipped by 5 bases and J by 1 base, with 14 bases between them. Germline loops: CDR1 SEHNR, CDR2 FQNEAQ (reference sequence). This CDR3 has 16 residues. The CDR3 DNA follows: TGTGCCAGCAGCCCAAGAGGCCTTTGGAACACCGGGGAGCTGTTTTTT. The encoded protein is CASSPRGLWNTGELFF.

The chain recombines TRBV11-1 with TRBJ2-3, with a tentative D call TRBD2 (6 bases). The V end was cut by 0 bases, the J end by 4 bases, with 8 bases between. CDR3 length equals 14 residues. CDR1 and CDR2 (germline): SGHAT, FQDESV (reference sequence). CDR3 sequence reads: CASSLALASDTQYF. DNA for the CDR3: TGTGCCAGCAGCTTAGCACTAGCTTCAGATACGCAGTATTTT.

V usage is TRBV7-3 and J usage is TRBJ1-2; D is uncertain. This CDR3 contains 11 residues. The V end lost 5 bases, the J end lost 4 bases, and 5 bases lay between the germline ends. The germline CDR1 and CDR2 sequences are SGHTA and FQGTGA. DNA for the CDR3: TGTGCCAGCAGCGAGGGCTATGGCTACACCTTC. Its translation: CASSEGYGYTF.

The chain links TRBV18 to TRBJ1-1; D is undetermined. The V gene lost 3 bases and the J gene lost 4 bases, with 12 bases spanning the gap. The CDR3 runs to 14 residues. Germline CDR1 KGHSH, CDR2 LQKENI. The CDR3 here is CASSPPTHFTEAFF. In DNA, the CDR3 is TGTGCCAGCTCACCTCCGACTCATTTCACTGAAGCTTTCTTT.

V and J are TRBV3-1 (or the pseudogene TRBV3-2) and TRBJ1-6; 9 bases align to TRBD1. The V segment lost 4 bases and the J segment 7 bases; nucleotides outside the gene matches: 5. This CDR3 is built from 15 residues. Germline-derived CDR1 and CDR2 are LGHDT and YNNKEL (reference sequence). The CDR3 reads CASSPRTGANSPLHF. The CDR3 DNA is TGTGCCAGCAGCCCAAGGACAGGGGCAAATTCACCCCTCCACTTT.

CDR3: CASSVEGAGDEKLFF. The CDR3 nucleotides are TGTGCCAGCAGCGTAGAAGGGGCGGGAGATGAAAAACTGTTTTTT. This rearrangement joins TRBV9 to TRBJ1-4; possible D gene TRBD1, 5 bases. The CDR3 runs to 15 residues. V shed 0 bases and J shed 6 bases, with 12 bases lying between them. Germline lookup yields CDR1 SGDLS and CDR2 YYNGEE.

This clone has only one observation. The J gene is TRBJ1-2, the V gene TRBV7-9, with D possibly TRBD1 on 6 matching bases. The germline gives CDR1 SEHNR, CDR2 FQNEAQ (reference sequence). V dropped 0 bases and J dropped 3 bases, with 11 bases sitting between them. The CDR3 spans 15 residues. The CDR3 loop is CASSLAGARYYGYTF. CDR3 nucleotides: TGTGCCAGCAGCTTAGCGGGGGCCAGGTACTATGGCTACACCTTC.

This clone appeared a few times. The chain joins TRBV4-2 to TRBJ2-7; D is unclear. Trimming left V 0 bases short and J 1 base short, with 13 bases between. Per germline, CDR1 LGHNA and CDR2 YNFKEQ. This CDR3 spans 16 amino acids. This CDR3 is CASSQDLTIGSYEQYF. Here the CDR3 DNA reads TGTGCCAGCAGCCAAGATCTAACTATCGGGTCCTACGAGCAGTACTTC.

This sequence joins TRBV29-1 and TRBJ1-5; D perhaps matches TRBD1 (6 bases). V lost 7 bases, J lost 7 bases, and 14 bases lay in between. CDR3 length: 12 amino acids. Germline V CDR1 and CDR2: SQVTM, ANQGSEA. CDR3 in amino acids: CSALDSGQPQHF. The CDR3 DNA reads TGCAGCGCTCTGGACAGTGGACAGCCCCAGCATTTT.

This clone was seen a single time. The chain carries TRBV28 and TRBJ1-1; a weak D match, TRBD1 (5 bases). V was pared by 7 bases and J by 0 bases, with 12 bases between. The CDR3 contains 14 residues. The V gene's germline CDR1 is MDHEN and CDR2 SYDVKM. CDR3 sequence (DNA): TGTGCCAGCATTCAGGGCAGAGTGAACACTGAAGCTTTCTTT. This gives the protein CASIQGRVNTEAFF. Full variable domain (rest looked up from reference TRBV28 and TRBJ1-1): DVKVTQSSRYLVKRTGEKVFLECVQDMDHENMFWYRQDPGLGLRLIYFSYDVKMKEKGDIPEGYSVSREKKERFSLILESASTNQTSMYLCASIQGRVNTEAFFGQGTRLTVV.

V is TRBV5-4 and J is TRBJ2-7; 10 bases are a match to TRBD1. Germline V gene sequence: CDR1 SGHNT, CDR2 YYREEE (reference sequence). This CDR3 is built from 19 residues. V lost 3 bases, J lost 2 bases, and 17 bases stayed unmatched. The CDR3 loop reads CASSSRQGAQGRQPYEQYF. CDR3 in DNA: TGTGCCAGCAGCTCCAGACAGGGGGCGCAGGGGAGACAACCCTACGAGCAGTACTTC.

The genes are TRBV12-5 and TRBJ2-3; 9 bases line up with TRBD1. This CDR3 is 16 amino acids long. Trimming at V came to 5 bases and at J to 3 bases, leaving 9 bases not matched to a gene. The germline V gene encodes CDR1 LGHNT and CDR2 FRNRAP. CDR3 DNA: TGTGCTAGTGGTGGAATACAGGGGGCCATAACAGATACGCAGTATTTT. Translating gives CASGGIQGAITDTQYF.

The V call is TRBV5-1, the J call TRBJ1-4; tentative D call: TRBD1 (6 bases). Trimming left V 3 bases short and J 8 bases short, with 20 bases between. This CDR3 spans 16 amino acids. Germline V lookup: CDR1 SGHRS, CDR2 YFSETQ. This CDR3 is CASSSQQGGGGEKLFF. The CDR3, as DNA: TGCGCCAGCAGCTCGCAACAGGGAGGGGGGGGAGAAAAACTGTTTTTT. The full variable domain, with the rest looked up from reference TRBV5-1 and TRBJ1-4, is KAGVTQTPRYLIKTRGQQVTLSCSPISGHRSVSWYQQTPGQGLQFLFEYFSETQRNKGNFPGRFSGRQFSNSRSEMNVSTLELGDSALYLCASSSQQGGGGEKLFFGSGTQLSVL.

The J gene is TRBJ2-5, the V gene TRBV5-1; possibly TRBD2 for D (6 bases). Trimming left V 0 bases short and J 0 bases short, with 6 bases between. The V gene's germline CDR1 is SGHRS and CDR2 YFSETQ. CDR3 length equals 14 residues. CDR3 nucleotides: TGCGCCAGCAGCTTGGGGGGGGACCAAGAGACCCAGTACTTC. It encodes CASSLGGDQETQYF.

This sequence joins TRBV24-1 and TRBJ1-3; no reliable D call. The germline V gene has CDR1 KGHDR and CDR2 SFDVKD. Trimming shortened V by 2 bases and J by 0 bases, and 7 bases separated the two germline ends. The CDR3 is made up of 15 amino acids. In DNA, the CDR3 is TGTGCCACCAGTGATTCTCGGTCCTCTGGAAACACCATATATTTT. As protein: CATSDSRSSGNTIYF.

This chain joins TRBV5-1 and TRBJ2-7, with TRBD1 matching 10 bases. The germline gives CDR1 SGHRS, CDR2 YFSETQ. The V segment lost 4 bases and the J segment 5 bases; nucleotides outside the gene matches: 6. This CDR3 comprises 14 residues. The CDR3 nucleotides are TGCGCCAGCAGCCCTGGGACAGGGGCCGACGAGCAGTACTTC. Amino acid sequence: CASSPGTGADEQYF. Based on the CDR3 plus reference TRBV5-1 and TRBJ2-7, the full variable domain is KAGVTQTPRYLIKTRGQQVTLSCSPISGHRSVSWYQQTPGQGLQFLFEYFSETQRNKGNFPGRFSGRQFSNSRSEMNVSTLELGDSALYLCASSPGTGADEQYFGPGTRLTVT.